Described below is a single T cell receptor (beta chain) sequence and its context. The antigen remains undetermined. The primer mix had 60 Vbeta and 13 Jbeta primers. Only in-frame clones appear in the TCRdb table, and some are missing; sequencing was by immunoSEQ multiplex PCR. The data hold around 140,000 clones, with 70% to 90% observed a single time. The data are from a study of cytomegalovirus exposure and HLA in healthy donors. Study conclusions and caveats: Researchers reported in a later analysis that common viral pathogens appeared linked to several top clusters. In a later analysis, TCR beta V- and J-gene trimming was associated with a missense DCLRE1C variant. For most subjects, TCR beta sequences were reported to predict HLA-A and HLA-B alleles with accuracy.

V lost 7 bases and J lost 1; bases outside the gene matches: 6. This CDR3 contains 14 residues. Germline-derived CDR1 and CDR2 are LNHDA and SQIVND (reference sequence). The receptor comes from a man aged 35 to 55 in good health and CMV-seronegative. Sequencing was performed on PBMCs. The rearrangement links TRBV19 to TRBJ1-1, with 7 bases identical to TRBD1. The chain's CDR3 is CASTATGRNTEAFF. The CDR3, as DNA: TGTGCCAGTACCGCGACAGGGAGGAACACTGAAGCTTTCTTT. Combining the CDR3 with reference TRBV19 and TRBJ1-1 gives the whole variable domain DGGITQSPKYLFRKEGQNVTLSCEQNLNHDAMYWYRQDPGQGLRLIYYSQIVNDFQKGDIAEGYSVSREKKESFPLTVTSAQKNPTAFYLCASTATGRNTEAFFGQGTRLTVV.